This T cell receptor beta chain was observed in a study of response to subunit inactivated influenza vaccine (dated by TCRdb to between 2017 and 2018). About the study as a whole: Deep quantitative profiling of the T cell receptor repertoire was used in the study to follow responses to a trivalent subunit inactivated influenza vaccine.

According to the study, the label for this sample's time point signals: 40 to 45 days after influenza vaccine administration. For this clonotype: What this receptor recognizes is not known. The sample holds no much larger clone one base away, and base qualities are not on file.

The CDR3 runs 12 amino acids, cysteine and phenylalanine included. Only CDR3 DNA remains: 36 bases, in frame from the first base. V is clipped by 5 bases and J by 7 bases, and the sequence between their germline boundaries is 12 bases long. CDR1 and CDR2, looked up from the germline V gene (reference sequence), are DFQATT and SNEGSKA. Library creation used RT-PCR. Sequenced using an Illumina HiSeq 2500. The public reads were reanalyzed by TCRdb: fastp trimming at Q25, MiXCR alignment, in-frame beta chains only. Each entry is one CDR3 protein sequence, shown with its most common DNA and genes. This sample comprises some 480,000 distinct CDR3 sequences, about a tenth of them detected only once. The top ten clonotypes cover about an eighth of the sample. Summary of the overall study and its limitations: The authors proposed that each seasonal influenza vaccination may bring in only a limited number of new T cells.

The source material was PBMCs from blood, sampled roughly 47 days after vaccination. The V gene is TRBV20-1 and the J gene is TRBJ2-1; perhaps TRBD1 is the D gene, with 5 bases matching. This clonotype originated in a man aged 45 to 65 who received an inactivated influenza vaccine. Donor details come from another sample of the same person, matched by shared clones. The nucleotides are TGCAGTGCTGAAGGGGATAGGAATGAGCAGTTCTTC. This codes for CSAEGDRNEQFF.